The rows below give T cell receptor beta chains drawn from one sample of a study of cytomegalovirus exposure and HLA in healthy donors. The protocol was immunoSEQ multiplex PCR, while the TCRdb copy is restricted to in-frame clones and leaves out a portion. The sample contains approximately 190,000 clones, 80% to 85% of which appear only once. Sequencing used PBMCs. The receptors here all came from a woman in her late teens or twenties in good health and CMV-seronegative. Both conserved end residues are part of each CDR3. Fields, in order: J gene, V gene, CDR3 protein.

j_gene: TRBJ2-2
v_gene: TRBV10-1
CDR3aa: CASSDLNGNTGELFF

j_gene: TRBJ1-2
v_gene: TRBV19
CDR3aa: CASSKGQGAAYGYTF

j_gene: TRBJ2-1
v_gene: TRBV6-5
CDR3aa: CASSYSTGNEQFF

j_gene: TRBJ2-1
v_gene: TRBV4-1
CDR3aa: CASSQGGQGTDEQFF

j_gene: TRBJ1-1
v_gene: TRBV10-3
CDR3aa: CAISEATPNTEAFF

j_gene: TRBJ2-1
v_gene: TRBV11-3
CDR3aa: CASSLVLSGSFNEQFF

j_gene: TRBJ2-3
v_gene: TRBV6-5
CDR3aa: CASSYPGGTDTQYF

j_gene: TRBJ2-5
v_gene: TRBV18
CDR3aa: CASSPDGGETQYF

j_gene: TRBJ2-4
v_gene: TRBV19
CDR3aa: CASSLDSLAVGAKNIQYF

j_gene: TRBJ1-2
v_gene: TRBV9
CDR3aa: CASSGTGGSNYGYTF

j_gene: TRBJ2-5
v_gene: TRBV18
CDR3aa: CASSPGVEETQYF

j_gene: TRBJ2-1
v_gene: TRBV7-9
CDR3aa: CASSPPTSPFF

j_gene: TRBJ2-3
v_gene: TRBV4-3
CDR3aa: CASSQEPWDSRTDTQYF

j_gene: TRBJ1-1
v_gene: TRBV6-1
CDR3aa: CASSERFETNTEAFF

j_gene: TRBJ2-7
v_gene: TRBV27
CDR3aa: CASSTLGLAGDEQYF

j_gene: TRBJ1-4
v_gene: TRBV6-6
CDR3aa: CASSRGPATNEKLFF

j_gene: TRBJ2-7
v_gene: TRBV4-3
CDR3aa: CASSLGTVYEQYF

j_gene: TRBJ1-3
v_gene: TRBV5-1
CDR3aa: CASSLRTGGRDTIYF